The 31 T cell receptor beta chains below all came from one sample that was sequenced in a study of cytomegalovirus exposure and HLA in healthy donors. A multiplex PCR was run with 60 Vbeta primers and 13 Jbeta primers. Measured with immunoSEQ multiplex PCR; TCRdb has only the in-frame clones, and not every one. The sample data list 100,000 to 150,000 clones. Sequenced material: PBMCs. The receptors here all came from a man aged 30 to 39 in good health and CMV-seronegative.

This chain connects TRBV5-8 to TRBJ2-7; TRBD2 matches at 7 bases. J gave up 3 bases and V 1 base, and 4 bases lay outside the gene matches. Germline V gene sequence: CDR1 SGHTS, CDR2 YDEGEE. The length of the CDR3 is 14 residues. In DNA, the CDR3 is TGTGCCAGCAGCTTGTTCGGGGGGTACTACGAGCAGTACTTC. Its translation: CASSLFGGYYEQYF.

The chain employs TRBV25-1 and TRBJ2-2; 10 nucleotides align to TRBD1. Germline CDR1 is MGHDK and CDR2 is SYGVNS. The CDR3 contains 15 residues. Losses at the gene ends were 8 bases for V and 5 bases for J; bases not matched to a gene: 8. The CDR3 DNA reads as TGTGCCAGCTCCGGGACAGGGGAATTGACCGGGGAGCTGTTTTTT. As protein: CASSGTGELTGELFF.

The V and J genes are TRBV7-8 and TRBJ2-1, with TRBD2 as a possible D gene (6 bases). Germline V gives CDR1 SGHVS, CDR2 FQNEAQ. V lost 4 bases to trimming and J lost 4 bases, with 20 bases between them. The CDR3 contains 17 residues. The CDR3 region has the DNA TGTGCCAGCAGCTCCGAGGGCGGACTAACCACATACAATGAGCAGTTCTTC. Its protein is CASSSEGGLTTYNEQFF.

The gene calls are TRBV7-6 and TRBJ2-2; D is perhaps TRBD1 (6 bases). This CDR3 has 13 amino acids. V was shortened by 6 bases and J by 4 bases, with 9 bases between the two germline ends. Germline V CDR1 and CDR2: SGHVS, FNYEAQ. CDR3 DNA sequence: TGTGCCAGCAGAGGGGGTAGCACCGGGGAGCTGTTTTTT. This encodes CASRGGSTGELFF.

About this clone: The junction does not match germline at one end; this may be a read error. V and J are TRBV5-1 and TRBJ2-7, with 11 positions matching TRBD1. CDR1 SGHRS and CDR2 YFSETQ come from the germline V gene. The CDR3 totals 15 residues. For the CDR3, the DNA is TGCGCCGGCAGCGATAAGGGACAGGGGGCCTACGAGCAGTACTTC. It codes for CAGSDKGQGAYEQYF.

This rearrangement joins TRBV10-2 to TRBJ2-2; no clear D gene. V lost 3 bases to trimming and J lost 1 base, with 9 bases between them. The CDR3 totals 15 residues. Germline V gene lookup returns CDR1 WSHSY and CDR2 SAAADI. The CDR3 DNA reads TGCGCCAGCAGTGACGAGGCCATGAACACCGGGGAGCTGTTTTTT. This gives the protein CASSDEAMNTGELFF.

This sequence joins TRBV9 and TRBJ1-1; TRBD1 is a possible D gene (6 bases). The CDR3 consists of 14 residues. Germline V CDR1 and CDR2: SGDLS, YYNGEE. V dropped 4 bases and J dropped 0 bases, with 10 bases sitting between them. DNA for the CDR3: TGTGCCAGCAGCCCCGGACAGATGAACACTGAAGCTTTCTTT. Protein: CASSPGQMNTEAFF.

The chain uses TRBV4-1 and TRBJ1-1, with D possibly matching TRBD1 (6 bases). CDR3 length: 15 amino acids. The V gene's germline CDR1 is MGHRA and CDR2 YSYEKL. Trimming stripped 5 bases from V and 0 bases from J, with 13 bases between. CDR3 nucleotides: TGCGCCAGCAGCAGTAGGGGGGGATTGAACACTGAAGCTTTCTTT. Residues: CASSSRGGLNTEAFF.

The rearrangement joins TRBV5-6 to TRBJ2-7; TRBD1 matches 9 bases. The CDR3 loop spans 18 amino acids. Unmatched junction bases numbered 18, after V lost 4 bases and J lost 4 bases. Looked up from germline, CDR1 is SGHDT and CDR2 is YYEEEE. CDR3 protein: CASSALSGRTGVTYEQYF. CDR3 DNA sequence: TGTGCCAGCAGCGCCCTATCGGGTCGGACAGGGGTTACTTACGAGCAGTACTTC. The entire variable domain, with the rest obtained from reference TRBV5-6 and TRBJ2-7, is as follows: DAGVTQSPTHLIKTRGQQVTLRCSPKSGHDTVSWYQQALGQGPQFIFQYYEEEERQRGNFPDRFSGHQFPNYSSELNVNALLLGDSALYLCASSALSGRTGVTYEQYFGPGTRLTVT.

The chain combines TRBV14 with TRBJ1-4; D is possibly TRBD1 (6 bases). Germline assignment: CDR1 SGHDN and CDR2 FVKESK. Deletions cut 4 bases from V and 8 bases from J, with 17 bases between. The length of the CDR3 is 15 residues. CDR3 region: CASSPFGGGDEKLFF. Here the CDR3 DNA reads TGTGCCAGCAGCCCATTCGGGGGGGGCGACGAAAAACTGTTTTTT.

The chain has TRBV27 and TRBJ1-5; D uncertain. The germline V and J ends were trimmed by 6 bases and 6 bases, with 15 bases remaining between them. There are 14 residues in the CDR3. Germline CDR1 and CDR2: MNHEY and SMNVEV (reference sequence). In DNA form, the CDR3 reads TGTGCCAGCAGCTCTATCCTAGGAGGTCAGCCCCAGCATTTT. Translated: CASSSILGGQPQHF.

The rearrangement uses TRBV6-1 and TRBJ2-6; 8 nucleotides align to TRBD1. From germline, CDR1 is MNHNS and CDR2 SASEGT. V dropped 10 bases and J dropped 3; count of bases not matched to a gene: 2. This CDR3 is built from 13 residues. The CDR3 reads CATGTGGANVLTF. The DNA of the CDR3 is TGTGCCACCGGGACAGGTGGGGCCAACGTCCTGACTTTC.

This chain joins TRBV6-1 and TRBJ1-2; TRBD1 is a possible D gene (6 bases). Trimming took 3 bases from V and 7 from J, leaving 12 bases between them. The length of the CDR3 is 13 residues. Germline-derived CDR1 and CDR2 are MNHNS and SASEGT. CDR3 amino acids: CASSDGQPLGYTF. Written as DNA, the CDR3 is TGTGCCAGCAGTGACGGACAGCCCCTTGGCTACACCTTC.

The chain employs TRBV29-1 and TRBJ2-3, with D possibly matching TRBD2 (5 bases). Germline loops: CDR1 SQVTM, CDR2 ANQGSEA. Trimming left V 4 bases short and J 3 bases short, with 14 bases between. The CDR3 has 14 residues. DNA of the CDR3: TGCAGCGTTGCTCCCTCGCGAGGGACAGATACGCAGTATTTT. It codes for CSVAPSRGTDTQYF.

The chain combines TRBV4-1 with TRBJ1-4; D is perhaps TRBD1 (6 bases). Germline assignment: CDR1 MGHRA and CDR2 YSYEKL. V dropped 4 bases and J dropped 6 bases, with 6 bases sitting between them. CDR3 length: 12 amino acids. In nucleotides, the CDR3 is TGCGCCAGCAGCCGGACAGATGAAAAACTGTTTTTT. Encoded protein: CASSRTDEKLFF.

The chain links TRBV6-5 to TRBJ2-7, with unresolved D. This CDR3 comprises 13 residues. V gave up 0 bases and J gave up 6 bases, with 9 bases separating them. From germline, CDR1 is MNHEY and CDR2 SVGAGI. This chain's CDR3 is CASSYSPSGEQYF. CDR3 DNA sequence: TGTGCCAGCAGTTACTCGCCCTCGGGCGAGCAGTACTTC.

V usage is TRBV30 and J usage is TRBJ1-1; D gene uncertain. With 4 bases removed from V and 2 bases from J, the gap between germline ends came to 5 bases. This CDR3 spans 11 amino acids. Germline-derived CDR1 and CDR2 are GTSNPN and SVGIG (reference sequence). This chain's CDR3 is CAWIRNTEAFF. The CDR3 DNA follows: TGTGCCTGGATTAGAAACACTGAAGCTTTCTTT.

This chain uses TRBV6-6 with TRBJ2-7; perhaps TRBD1 as D (5 bases). CDR1 is MNHNY, CDR2 SVGAGI, per germline (reference sequence). Trimming left V 8 bases short and J 5 bases short, with 13 bases between. The CDR3 runs to 12 residues. Here the CDR3 DNA reads TGTGCCAGCGGACAAAGACAGAACGAGCAGTACTTC. Protein sequence: CASGQRQNEQYF.

The rearrangement links TRBV19 to TRBJ2-2; 12 bases are a match to TRBD2. Germline trimming cut 8 bases from V and 5 bases from J; bases unmatched to any gene: 12. The germline gives CDR1 LNHDA, CDR2 SQIVND (reference sequence). The CDR3 is made up of 17 amino acids. CDR3: CASGETSGRVGTGELFF. CDR3 in DNA: TGTGCCAGTGGGGAGACTAGCGGGAGAGTTGGGACCGGGGAGCTGTTTTTT.

CDR3 coding DNA: TGTGCCAGCAGACCTCAGATTAACTATGGCTACACCTTC. Its protein product is CASRPQINYGYTF. The chain is built from TRBV28 and TRBJ1-2; D not certain. The germline CDR1 and CDR2 sequences are MDHEN and SYDVKM. The ends were cut back, 6 bases at V and 1 base at J, with 9 bases in the middle. The CDR3 is 13 amino acids.

The CDR3 sequence: CASSKSGWNTEAFF. Written as DNA, the CDR3 is TGTGCCAGCAGTAAATCAGGATGGAACACTGAAGCTTTCTTT. The genes are TRBV25-1 and TRBJ1-1; D unresolved. CDR3 size: 14 residues. CDR1 is MGHDK, CDR2 SYGVNS, per germline. V lost 5 bases and J 1 base, leaving 11 bases between the germline ends.

The chain recombines TRBV28 with TRBJ1-5; D is unclear. The V and J ends lost 2 bases and 4 bases respectively, with 9 bases between them. Germline V gives CDR1 MDHEN, CDR2 SYDVKM. The CDR3 has 14 amino acids. The CDR3 region is CASSLMAGNQPQHF. CDR3 sequence (DNA): TGTGCCAGCAGTTTAATGGCAGGAAATCAGCCCCAGCATTTT.

The chain uses TRBV5-1 and TRBJ2-1, with 7 bases matching TRBD1. In germline, CDR1 is SGHRS, CDR2 YFSETQ. V was clipped by 6 bases and J by 7 bases; unmatched bases: 16. The CDR3 spans 16 residues. The CDR3 loop reads CASTPRGKQGPNEQFF. The CDR3, as DNA: TGCGCCAGCACCCCCCGGGGCAAACAGGGGCCGAATGAGCAGTTCTTC.

This chain connects TRBV6-1 to TRBJ2-5, with D hard to call. CDR3 length: 13 residues. Looked up from germline, CDR1 is MNHNS and CDR2 is SASEGT. V lost 0 bases and J 5 bases, leaving 7 bases between the germline ends. This CDR3 reads CASSEAYGETQYF. DNA for the CDR3: TGTGCCAGCAGTGAAGCCTACGGGGAGACCCAGTACTTC.

In DNA, the CDR3 is TGTGCCAGCAGCCCCCATATTAGCGGGAGACTGGAGACCCAGTACTTC. The encoded protein is CASSPHISGRLETQYF. The rearrangement uses TRBV7-9 and TRBJ2-5; TRBD2 agrees at 9 bases. Trimming took 5 bases from V and 5 from J; bases not matched to a gene: 12. Germline CDR1 reads SEHNR; CDR2 reads FQNEAQ (reference sequence). The CDR3 is 16 residues long.

The CDR3 bases are TGCGCCAGCAGGCACCGGGACTCCTCCTACAATGAGCAGTTCTTC. This gives the protein CASRHRDSSYNEQFF. The rearrangement uses TRBV10-2 and TRBJ2-1, with a tentative D call TRBD2 (6 bases). The germline V and J ends were trimmed by 6 bases and 0 bases, with 12 bases remaining between them. Germline V gene sequence: CDR1 WSHSY, CDR2 SAAADI. The CDR3 has 15 residues.

The chain is built from TRBV9 and TRBJ2-1; 8 bases fit TRBD2. Trimming cost V 4 bases and J 1 base; bases outside gene matches: 4. The CDR3 runs to 15 residues. In germline, CDR1 is SGDLS, CDR2 YYNGEE. CDR3 sequence: CASSFSGDSYNEQFF. Here the CDR3 DNA reads TGTGCCAGCAGCTTTAGCGGGGATTCCTACAATGAGCAGTTCTTC. The variable domain in full, with the rest retrieved from reference TRBV9 and TRBJ2-1, is DSGVTQTPKHLITATGQRVTLRCSPRSGDLSVYWYQQSLDQGLQFLIQYYNGEERAKGNILERFSAQQFPDLHSELNLSSLELGDSALYFCASSFSGDSYNEQFFGPGTRLTVL.

The chain links TRBV6-5 to TRBJ1-1; D is possibly TRBD1 (5 bases). The CDR3 covers 15 residues. In germline, CDR1 is MNHEY, CDR2 SVGAGI. Between the trimmed V and J ends, which lost 6 bases and 1 base, there was a span of 15 bases. The CDR3 loop reads CASRRLDISNTEAFF. The CDR3 nucleotides read TGTGCCAGCAGGCGCCTGGACATCTCGAACACTGAAGCTTTCTTT.

The chain employs TRBV28 and TRBJ1-1; TRBD1 agrees at 9 bases. V shed 5 bases, J shed 3 bases, and the junction held 1 base outside the gene matches. The CDR3 has 13 residues. Looked up from germline, CDR1 is MDHEN and CDR2 is SYDVKM. The CDR3 protein is CASSGDRDTEAFF. The CDR3 nucleotides read TGTGCCAGCAGTGGGGACAGGGACACTGAAGCTTTCTTT.

V gene TRBV5-5 combines with J gene TRBJ1-1; TRBD1 matches at 8 bases. The CDR3 consists of 15 residues. Germline CDR1 SGHKS, CDR2 YYEKEE (reference sequence). J was trimmed by 3 bases and V by 1 base; bases with no gene match: 5. CDR3 region: CASSLTSTGDTEAFF. CDR3 DNA sequence: TGTGCCAGCAGCTTGACCTCGACAGGGGACACTGAAGCTTTCTTT.

The chain combines TRBV6-5 with TRBJ2-5; D not certain. The V end was cut by 0 bases, the J end by 4 bases, with 6 bases between. The CDR3 has 13 amino acids. Germline assignment: CDR1 MNHEY and CDR2 SVGAGI. DNA of the CDR3: TGTGCCAGCAGTTACTCGATACTAGAGACCCAGTACTTC. It yields the protein CASSYSILETQYF.